These 29 T cell receptor beta chains originate from one sample sequenced in a study of blood T cells in healthy people across ages. For the second PCR, which ran for 7 to 11 cycles, a sample-barcoded 5' primer and a J-beta primer mix were used. From the 5' RACE reads, TCRdb called clonotypes with MiXCR, one entry per CDR3 protein. The sample holds hundreds of thousands of distinct CDR3 sequences, roughly 30% seen once. What was sequenced was blood. These receptors all come from a woman aged 80 or over in good health.

Details on this clonotype: A much larger clonotype is one base distant, so this may be a read error. The chain carries TRBV25-1 and TRBJ1-2, with a tentative D call TRBD1 (6 bases). The CDR3 totals 15 residues. Germline CDR1 is MGHDK and CDR2 is SYGVNS. The V end lost 4 bases, the J end lost 8 bases, and 20 bases lay between the germline ends. The CDR3 loop is CASSGYGDTTGGYTF. CDR3 DNA sequence: TGTGCCAGCAGTGGATACGGGGACACCACGGGAGGCTACACCTTC.

This clonotype occurred many times. This chain connects TRBV20-1 to TRBJ1-5; D unresolved. The germline V and J ends were trimmed by 6 bases and 2 bases, with 17 bases remaining between them. This CDR3 is built from 15 residues. The germline V gene has CDR1 DFQATT and CDR2 SNEGSKA (reference sequence). The CDR3 sequence is CSAYGMMAGNQPQHF. The DNA for the CDR3 is TGCAGTGCATACGGGATGATGGCGGGCAATCAGCCCCAGCATTTT.

The J gene is TRBJ1-4, the V gene TRBV20-1; no clear D. V gave up 0 bases and J gave up 5 bases, with 13 bases separating them. The germline V gene has CDR1 DFQATT and CDR2 SNEGSKA (reference sequence). CDR3 length equals 15 residues. CDR3 nucleotide sequence: TGCAGTGCTAGAGATTGGGGTCAGCCCAATGAAAAACTGTTTTTT. Translating it yields CSARDWGQPNEKLFF.

V and J are TRBV4-1 and TRBJ1-2; a possible D gene is TRBD1 (6 bases). The V gene's germline CDR1 is MGHRA and CDR2 YSYEKL. This CDR3 spans 14 amino acids. V lost 0 bases and J 8 bases, leaving 13 bases between the germline ends. CDR3 in DNA: TGCGCCAGCAGCCAAGACCCAGGGGCTAGGGGCTACACCTTC. Translation: CASSQDPGARGYTF.

The sample holds many counts of this clonotype. The chain is built from TRBV14 and TRBJ2-5; a possible D gene is TRBD1 (5 bases). This CDR3 is 17 amino acids long. Germline assignment: CDR1 SGHDN and CDR2 FVKESK. The ends were cut back, 0 bases at V and 5 bases at J, with 19 bases in the middle. The CDR3 is CASSQDTGRGPWETQYF. Written as DNA, the CDR3 is TGTGCCAGCAGCCAAGATACAGGCAGAGGACCTTGGGAGACCCAGTACTTC. The whole variable domain, filled in from reference TRBV14 and TRBJ2-5, reads EAGVTQFPSHSVIEKGQTVTLRCDPISGHDNLYWYRRVMGKEIKFLLHFVKESKQDESGMPNNRFLAERTGGTYSTLKVQPAELEDSGVYFCASSQDTGRGPWETQYFGPGTRLLVL.

This clonotype was counted a single time. The genes are TRBV20-1 and TRBJ1-1; weak D call: TRBD1 (5 bases). From germline, CDR1 is DFQATT and CDR2 SNEGSKA (reference sequence). The CDR3 is 15 amino acids. Trimming cost V 5 bases and J 1 base, with 17 bases left between them. The CDR3 loop is CSAPLAGEKNTEAFF. Here the CDR3 DNA reads TGCAGTGCTCCCCTAGCGGGGGAGAAGAACACTGAAGCTTTCTTT.

This clonotype showed up many times. The rearrangement links TRBV7-2 to TRBJ1-2; D remains ambiguous. The V gene's germline CDR1 is SGHTA and CDR2 FQGNSA. Trimming removed 0 bases from V and 6 bases from J, with 8 bases in between. The CDR3 runs to 13 residues. The CDR3 here is CASSLARKNGYTF. CDR3 nucleotide sequence: TGTGCCAGCAGCTTAGCGCGGAAAAATGGCTACACCTTC.

This clonotype has more than one count but fewer than ten. A much larger clone lies a single base off, so this may be a read error. V usage is TRBV20-1 and J usage is TRBJ2-7, with a weak D call TRBD1 (5 bases). The germline gives CDR1 DFQATT, CDR2 SNEGSKA (reference sequence). This CDR3 spans 12 amino acids. V shed 0 bases and J shed 7 bases, with 10 bases lying between them. CDR3 in amino acids: CSARDQGREQYF. Here the CDR3 DNA reads TGCAGTGCTAGAGATCAGGGCCGGGAGCAGTACTTC.

This chain uses TRBV5-6 with TRBJ2-1; 13 bases are a match to TRBD2. The trim removed 3 bases at V and 4 bases at J, leaving 7 bases unmatched. CDR1 and CDR2 (germline): SGHDT, YYEEEE. The CDR3 extends over 17 amino acids. CDR3 amino acids: CASSSRLAGGPYNEQFF. The CDR3 region has the DNA TGTGCCAGCAGCTCAAGACTAGCGGGAGGCCCGTACAATGAGCAGTTCTTC.

Concerning this clonotype: A much larger clone is a single base away; this may be a read error. This chain links TRBV7-9 with TRBJ2-1, with a tentative D call TRBD1 (6 bases). Trimming stripped 3 bases from V and 10 bases from J, with 19 bases between. The germline CDR1 and CDR2 sequences are SEHNR and FQNEAQ (reference sequence). The CDR3 runs to 15 residues. CDR3 in amino acids: CASSFDGQSSYEQFF. The CDR3 bases are TGTGCCAGCAGCTTTGACGGACAGTCCTCCTACGAGCAGTTCTTC.

In its sample, this clonotype was seen many times. The rearrangement links TRBV7-2 to TRBJ2-7, with TRBD1 identical over 7 bases. The CDR3 runs to 14 residues. With V trimmed by 5 bases and J by 0 bases, 4 bases remained unmatched. CDR1 and CDR2 (germline): SGHTA, FQGNSA. This chain's CDR3 is CASSPDRDSYEQYF. The CDR3 DNA sequence: TGTGCCAGCAGCCCTGACAGGGACTCCTACGAGCAGTACTTC.

This clonotype was seen many times. The V and J genes are TRBV9 and TRBJ2-4; 7 positions agree with TRBD1. TRBJ2-7 matches the DNA end more closely, so the J call is doubtful. This CDR3 is 16 amino acids long. The germline V gene has CDR1 SGDLS and CDR2 YYNGEE. This CDR3 reads CASSPLGAGGSYEQYF. Written as DNA, the CDR3 is TGTGCCAGCAGCCCACTAGGGGCAGGGGGATCGTACGAGCAGTACTTC.

With respect to this clonotype: Given a much more abundant clone one base away, this may be a read error. The chain couples TRBV11-1 to TRBJ2-7; the D gene is possibly TRBD1 (5 bases). Germline V gene data show CDR1 as SGHAT and CDR2 as FQDESV (reference sequence). The CDR3 covers 13 residues. The CDR3 is CAGSLTEPYEQYF. The CDR3 DNA follows: TGTGCCGGCAGCTTGACAGAACCCTACGAGCAGTACTTC.

V is TRBV20-1 and J is TRBJ2-1; D unclear. Looked up from germline, CDR1 is DFQATT and CDR2 is SNEGSKA (reference sequence). With 3 bases removed from V and 8 bases from J, the gap between germline ends came to 17 bases. This CDR3 has 14 amino acids. This CDR3 is CSARGIKMGYEQFF. CDR3 sequence (DNA): TGCAGTGCTAGGGGCATTAAAATGGGCTATGAGCAGTTCTTC.

Remarks on this clonotype: A much larger clone lies a single base off, so this may be a read error. The chain carries TRBV5-5 and TRBJ2-7; the D gene is possibly TRBD2 (7 bases). Germline V lookup: CDR1 SGHKS, CDR2 YYEKEE (reference sequence). The ends were cut back, 4 bases at V and 7 bases at J, with 24 bases in the middle. The CDR3 sequence is 16 residues long. CDR3 DNA: TGTGCCAGCAGCCCGAGGGGCGGGGGCCCCTACAATGAGCAGTACTTC. It yields the protein CASSPRGGGPYNEQYF.

This sequence joins TRBV12-3 or TRBV12-4 and TRBJ2-5; D is undetermined. This CDR3 has 14 residues. Deletions cut 6 bases from V and 3 bases from J, with 14 bases between. CDR3 sequence reads: CASSPLLGKETQYF. CDR3 in DNA: TGTGCCAGCAGCCCCCTTTTAGGGAAAGAGACCCAGTACTTC.

The CDR3: CASRRGAEADTQYF. The DNA for the CDR3 is TGTGCCAGCAGGAGGGGGGCGGAGGCAGATACGCAGTATTTT. The V call is TRBV6-1, the J call TRBJ2-3; either TRBD1 or TRBD2 may fit D (6 bases each). The CDR3 is made up of 14 amino acids. Germline V CDR1 and CDR2: MNHNS, SASEGT. Trimming cost V 6 bases and J 4 bases, with 14 bases left between them.

J is TRBJ2-1 and V is TRBV20-1; D is undetermined. The CDR3 spans 14 residues. Germline lookup yields CDR1 DFQATT and CDR2 SNEGSKA (reference sequence). V was trimmed by 5 bases and J by 3 bases, leaving 14 bases between them. CDR3: CSAYRVQSYNEQFF. CDR3 nucleotides: TGCAGTGCTTACCGGGTCCAGAGCTACAATGAGCAGTTCTTC.

This clonotype was seen only once. The gene calls are TRBV9 and TRBJ2-7; D is ambiguous. The CDR3 totals 15 residues. Germline CDR1 SGDLS, CDR2 YYNGEE. The V end was cut by 0 bases, the J end by 7 bases, with 17 bases between. The chain's CDR3 is CASSVGGGRTSEQYF. DNA of the CDR3: TGTGCCAGCAGCGTAGGCGGCGGCAGGACGAGTGAGCAGTACTTC. Full variable domain (rest looked up from reference TRBV9 and TRBJ2-7): DSGVTQTPKHLITATGQRVTLRCSPRSGDLSVYWYQQSLDQGLQFLIQYYNGEERAKGNILERFSAQQFPDLHSELNLSSLELGDSALYFCASSVGGGRTSEQYFGPGTRLTVT.

For this clonotype: At one of its ends the junction is not consistent with the germline gene, which may arise from a read error. The chain joins TRBV15 to TRBJ2-5; TRBD2 matches 8 bases. The CDR3 is 15 residues long. Per the germline V gene, CDR1 is LNHNV and CDR2 is YYDKDF (reference sequence). CDR3 sequence: CATSPGLVGSETPYF. The CDR3, as DNA: TGTGCCACCAGCCCGGGACTAGTGGGGTCAGAGACCCCGTACTTC.

This clonotype has ten or more counts. The V call is TRBV4-1, the J call TRBJ2-3; no reliable D call. Germline lookup yields CDR1 MGHRA and CDR2 YSYEKL. The germline V and J ends were trimmed by 2 bases and 3 bases, with 6 bases remaining between them. The CDR3 is made up of 13 amino acids. CDR3 residues: CASSQPHTDTQYF. The CDR3 nucleotides read TGCGCCAGCAGCCAACCCCATACAGATACGCAGTATTTT.

The chain carries TRBV11-2 and TRBJ2-2, with 9 bases that match TRBD2. J gave up 5 bases and V 4 bases, and 23 bases lay outside the gene matches. The length of the CDR3 is 21 residues. Germline values: CDR1 SGHAT, CDR2 FQNNGV. CDR3 bases: TGTGCCAGCAGCTCCCGGGTGCAGGCGGGGGGGCGAGGTAGCACAACCGGGGAGCTGTTTTTT. It translates to CASSSRVQAGGRGSTTGELFF. The full variable domain, rest sourced from reference TRBV11-2 and TRBJ2-2, is EAGVAQSPRYKIIEKRQSVAFWCNPISGHATLYWYQQILGQGPKLLIQFQNNGVVDDSQLPKDRFSAERLKGVDSTLKIQPAKLEDSAVYLCASSSRVQAGGRGSTTGELFFGEGSRLTVL.

At least ten counts were recorded for this clonotype. V usage is TRBV20-1 and J usage is TRBJ2-7, with 8 positions matching TRBD1. CDR1 and CDR2 (germline): DFQATT, SNEGSKA (reference sequence). The J segment lost 4 bases and the V segment lost 0 bases, leaving 2 bases of the junction unmatched. The CDR3 extends over 13 amino acids. The CDR3 is CSARDGTGYEQYF. As DNA, the CDR3 is TGCAGTGCTAGAGACGGGACAGGATACGAGCAGTACTTC.

This rearrangement joins TRBV5-1 to TRBJ1-5; a possible D gene is TRBD1 (6 bases). V lost 0 bases and J 6 bases, leaving 10 bases between the germline ends. The CDR3 covers 14 residues. From germline, CDR1 is SGHRS and CDR2 YFSETQ. CDR3 nucleotides: TGCGCCAGCAGCTTGGCAGGGGACGGTCAGCCCCAGCATTTT. It codes for CASSLAGDGQPQHF.

Regarding this clonotype: One end of the junction does not line up with germline, which may come from a read error. The chain employs TRBV11-2 and TRBJ1-2; 9 bases map to TRBD1. This CDR3 region has 13 residues. Germline assignment: CDR1 SGHAT and CDR2 FQNNGV. The DNA for the CDR3 is TGTGCCGGCAGCCTAGTCCGGGACAGGGATTGCACCTTC. The encoded protein is CAGSLVRDRDCTF.

This clonotype has ten or more counts. The CDR3, as DNA: TGTGCCAGCAGTTTCCGGCTAGCGGGGGTCGAGCAGTACTTC. It codes for CASSFRLAGVEQYF. The genes are TRBV28 and TRBJ2-7; 10 bases match TRBD2. V shed 3 bases and J 6 bases; nucleotides not matched to a gene: 5. The CDR3 has 14 amino acids. Germline CDR1 and CDR2: MDHEN and SYDVKM.

This clonotype turned up a few times. This chain joins TRBV7-8 and TRBJ1-3; D gene unclear. Trimming took off 1 base at V and 0 bases at J, with 10 bases between the two ends. CDR1 and CDR2 (germline): SGHVS, FQNEAQ. CDR3 size: 16 residues. The CDR3 DNA reads TGTGCCAGCAGCTTAGGGCAGGCTAGCTCTGGAAACACCATATATTTT. Protein product: CASSLGQASSGNTIYF.

The chain is built from TRBV28 and TRBJ2-5, with 8 nucleotides matching TRBD1. Germline trimming cut 4 bases from V and 3 bases from J; bases unmatched to any gene: 10. Looked up from germline, CDR1 is MDHEN and CDR2 is SYDVKM. The CDR3 runs to 16 residues. The CDR3 nucleotides read TGTGCCAGCAGTTCCCCGGGACAGGTTTTTGAAGAGACCCAGTACTTC. Amino acids: CASSSPGQVFEETQYF.

This clonotype was picked up a small number of times. The chain carries TRBV11-2 and TRBJ1-5; D gene uncertain. Between the trimmed V and J ends, which lost 4 bases and 4 bases, there was a span of 5 bases. The CDR3 sequence is 12 residues long. Germline V gene sequence: CDR1 SGHAT, CDR2 FQNNGV. Here the CDR3 reads CASSYANQPQHF. The CDR3 DNA follows: TGTGCCAGCAGCTATGCAAATCAGCCCCAGCATTTT. Together with reference TRBV11-2 and TRBJ1-5, the CDR3 gives the full variable domain: EAGVAQSPRYKIIEKRQSVAFWCNPISGHATLYWYQQILGQGPKLLIQFQNNGVVDDSQLPKDRFSAERLKGVDSTLKIQPAKLEDSAVYLCASSYANQPQHFGDGTRLSIL.